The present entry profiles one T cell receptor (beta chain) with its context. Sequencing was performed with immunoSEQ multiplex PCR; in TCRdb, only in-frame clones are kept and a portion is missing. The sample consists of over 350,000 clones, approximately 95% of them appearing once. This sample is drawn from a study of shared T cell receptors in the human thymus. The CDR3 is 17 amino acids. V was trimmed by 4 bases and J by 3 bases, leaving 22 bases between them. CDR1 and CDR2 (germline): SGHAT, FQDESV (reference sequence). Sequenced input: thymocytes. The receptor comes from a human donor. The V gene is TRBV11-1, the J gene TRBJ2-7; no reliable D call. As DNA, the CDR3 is TGTGCCAGCAGCTCGGTTAAAGAAAGGAACCTGAACTACGAGCAGTACTTC. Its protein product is CASSSVKERNLNYEQYF.